Reported below is one TCR beta chain. Its antigen is undetermined. CDR3 size: 12 residues. Germline V gene lookup returns CDR1 SGHRS and CDR2 YFSETQ. With 3 bases removed from V and 6 bases from J, the gap between germline ends came to 7 bases. This entry belongs to a study of T-cell memory formation after mild COVID-19. Whole-study findings and limits: Clones which contracted sat mainly in CM and EM if CD4+, and in EMRA if CD8+. Some clones that responded were present in memory (sampled pre-infection), which suggests cross-reactive memory joined. Later expanders leaned CD4+, whereas day 15 to 85 contracting clones were balanced CD4/CD8.

Sample barcodes and UMIs were carried by the TCR alpha and TCR beta cDNA libraries that 5'RACE generated with constant-segment primers. TCRdb called the 5' RACE reads again in MiXCR, with one record for every CDR3 protein. The sample gives fewer than 700,000 distinct CDR3 sequences, around 17% of which show up once; around 12% is in the top ten. The sequence was obtained from an adult woman who had mild COVID-19 (a few samples of this study predate the infection). Cell type and time point are not known. The chain couples TRBV5-1 to TRBJ2-1; tentatively, D is TRBD1 (6 bases). What was sequenced was PBMCs or a T cell subset sorted from them (not recorded which). CDR3 nucleotide sequence: TGCGCCAGCAGCTACAGGGTCAATGAGCAGTTCTTC. It encodes CASSYRVNEQFF.